The entry below gives a single T cell receptor beta chain sequence along with its context. The CDR3 extends over 15 amino acids. Germline V gene data show CDR1 as SGHRS and CDR2 as YFSETQ. The ends lost 4 bases at V and 8 bases at J; junction bases unmatched: 8. This record comes from a study of blood T cell repertoires in COVID-19. Study at large: The samples span acute and convalescent COVID-19 from the United States, Italy and Spain. Sample material is recorded as cDNA or gDNA derived from T cells, B-cell-depleted T cells, or PBMCs.

Authors' data handling: For nucleated cells, counts were estimated from reference gene primer amplification. The protocol was immunoSEQ multiplex PCR, while the TCRdb copy is restricted to in-frame clones and leaves out a portion. The V and J calls and clone size come from that table; D and trimming were worked out from the DNA. The sample has about 73,000 clones, under 90% seen once. The J gene is TRBJ2-1, the V gene TRBV5-1, with 11 bases lining up with TRBD2. The source of this sequence is a woman in her fifties or sixties with acute or convalescent COVID-19. The sample was peripheral blood. CDR3 in DNA: TGCGCCAGCAGCGCCACTAGCGGGAGAGGGGATGAGCAGTTCTTC. Encoded protein: CASSATSGRGDEQFF.